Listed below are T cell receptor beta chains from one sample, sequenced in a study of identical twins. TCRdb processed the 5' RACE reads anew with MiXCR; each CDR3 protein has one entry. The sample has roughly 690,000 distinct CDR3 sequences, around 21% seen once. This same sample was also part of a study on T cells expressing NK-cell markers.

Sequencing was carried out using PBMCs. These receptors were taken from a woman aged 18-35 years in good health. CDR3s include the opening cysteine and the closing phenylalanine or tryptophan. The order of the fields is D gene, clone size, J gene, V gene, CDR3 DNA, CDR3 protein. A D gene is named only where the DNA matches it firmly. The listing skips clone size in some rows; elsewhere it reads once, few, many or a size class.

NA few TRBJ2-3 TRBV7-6 TGTGCCAGCAGCCCCCATGGAGAGTCAGATACGCAGTATTTT CASSPHGESDTQYF
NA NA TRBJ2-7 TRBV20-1 TGCAGTGCTCCACGGGGATACCCCTACGAGCAGTACTTC CSAPRGYPYEQYF
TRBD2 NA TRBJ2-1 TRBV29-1 TGCAGCGTTGAACGGACTAGCCTCGATCGGTTCTTC CSVERTSLDRFF
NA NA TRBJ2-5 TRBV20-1 TGCAGTGCTAGAGATTACACAGGGAGGTCTCAGACCCAGTACTTC CSARDYTGRSQTQYF
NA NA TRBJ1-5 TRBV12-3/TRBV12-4 TGTGCCAGCAGTTTCTCAGGGTCCGATGGGCCCCAGCATTTT CASSFSGSDGPQHF
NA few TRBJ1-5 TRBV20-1 TGCAGTGCTAGAGACGGGACGGGAATATATAGCAATCAGCCCCAGCATTTT CSARDGTGIYSNQPQHF
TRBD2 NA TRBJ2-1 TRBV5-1 TGCGCCAGCAGCCCGGGACTAGCGGGGGTCGTGCGGAATGAGCAGTTCTTC CASSPGLAGVVRNEQFF
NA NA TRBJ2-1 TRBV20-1 TGCAGTGCTAGAGACCCACGGGCGGAAGATGAGCAGTTCTTC CSARDPRAEDEQFF
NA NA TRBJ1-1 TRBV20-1 TGCAGTGCTAGTGATAGGGGGATGTTCACTGAAGCTTTCTTT CSASDRGMFTEAFF
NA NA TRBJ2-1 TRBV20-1 TGCAGTGCTAGGAGGGTAGCGGATGCCGACCCCTTATACGGTAATGAGCAGTTCTTC CSARRVADADPLYGNEQFF
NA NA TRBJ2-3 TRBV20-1 TGCAGTGCTACCTTGGGGGAGAGGGACACAGATACGCAGTATTTT CSATLGERDTDTQYF
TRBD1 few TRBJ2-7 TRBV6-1 TGTGCCAGCTCACGTACGGGACAGGGGGCGGGCGAGCAGTACTTC CASSRTGQGAGEQYF
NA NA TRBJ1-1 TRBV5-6 TGTGCCAGCAGACGCCTCACACAGAACACTGAAGCTTTCTTT CASRRLTQNTEAFF
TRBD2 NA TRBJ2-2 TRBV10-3 TGTGCCATCAGGGGACTAGCGGACACCGGGGAGCTGTTTTTT CAIRGLADTGELFF
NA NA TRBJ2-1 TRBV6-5 TGTGCCAGCAGTTACTCCTTGGTCGCGTCCCCCGCGCCTTACAATGAGCAGTTCTTC CASSYSLVASPAPYNEQFF
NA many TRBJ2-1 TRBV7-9 TGTGCCAGCAGCCCGGACTCGTTAAATGAGCAGTTCTTC CASSPDSLNEQFF
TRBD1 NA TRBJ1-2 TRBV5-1 TGCGCCAGCAGCTTAGTGGAGACAGGGAACTATGGCTACACCTTC CASSLVETGNYGYTF
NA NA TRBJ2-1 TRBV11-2 TGTGCCAGCAGCCCCGGGACGCGGCTCTACAATGAGCAGTTCTTC CASSPGTRLYNEQFF
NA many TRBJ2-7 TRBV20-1 TGCAGTGCTGGGCGGGGTCTGGACGAGCAGTACTTC CSAGRGLDEQYF
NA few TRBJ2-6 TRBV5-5 TGTGCCAGCAGCCTATTAACGTCTGGGGCCAACGTCCTGACTTTC CASSLLTSGANVLTF
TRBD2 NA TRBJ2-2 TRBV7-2 TGTGCCAGCAGCTTAGTCCCAGCGGGAGGTTGGGAGCTGTTTTTT CASSLVPAGGWELFF
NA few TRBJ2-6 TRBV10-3 TGTGCCATCAGCGGGTCGTCGACAGACTCTGGGGCCAACGTCCTGACTTTC CAISGSSTDSGANVLTF
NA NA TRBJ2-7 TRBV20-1 TGCAGTGCTCCCGGGACCCAGAACTACGAGCAGTACTTC CSAPGTQNYEQYF
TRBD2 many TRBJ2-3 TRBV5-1 TGCGCCAGCAGCTTGGGGGCTAGCGGGGGCACAGATACGCAGTATTTT CASSLGASGGTDTQYF
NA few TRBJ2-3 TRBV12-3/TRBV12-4 TGTGCCAGCAGTGTACTGTTCGTCGACCTTCTCACAGATACGCAGTATTTT CASSVLFVDLLTDTQYF
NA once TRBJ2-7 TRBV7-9 TGTGCCAGCACCCTTAGGGACGAGGGGGTTTCCTACGAGCAGTACTTC CASTLRDEGVSYEQYF
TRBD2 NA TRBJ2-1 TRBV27 TGTGCCAGCAGACGAGGCGCTAGCGGATACAATGAGCAGTTCTTC CASRRGASGYNEQFF
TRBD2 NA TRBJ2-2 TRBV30 TGTGCCTGGAGGGCGACTAGCGGGATGAGGACCGGGGAGCTGTTTTTT CAWRATSGMRTGELFF
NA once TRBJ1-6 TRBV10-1 TGCGCCAGCAGTGACCCGGATACACCCCTCCACTTT CASSDPDTPLHF
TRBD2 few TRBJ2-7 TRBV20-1 TGCAGTGCCACGATGAGCGGGGAGGGCCGTCGTGAGCAGTACTTC CSATMSGEGRREQYF
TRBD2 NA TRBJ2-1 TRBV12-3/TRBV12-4 TGTGCCTGCAGCATGCACTACGGGACTAGCCTTCTTGCTGGTGAGCAGTTCTTC CACSMHYGTSLLAGEQFF
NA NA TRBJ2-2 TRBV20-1 TGCAGTGCTCCGGGACCATCGAACACCGGGGAGCTGTTTTTT CSAPGPSNTGELFF
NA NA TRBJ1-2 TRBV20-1 TGCAGTGCTAGATATGACAGGCGATTTCGAGGCTACACCTTC CSARYDRRFRGYTF
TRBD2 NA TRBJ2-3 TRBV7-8 TGTGCCAGCAGCTCCCAGGGTAGCGGGAGAGCAGATACGCAGTATTTT CASSSQGSGRADTQYF
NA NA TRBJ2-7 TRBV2 TGTGCCAGCAGTGAACAGAGAGGGGAGCAGTACTTC CASSEQRGEQYF
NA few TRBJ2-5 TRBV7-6 TGTGCCAGCAGCTCAGTGGTTCCCCCGATGGAGACCCAGTACTTC CASSSVVPPMETQYF
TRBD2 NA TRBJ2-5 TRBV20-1 TGCAGTGCCCAAGGGGCGGGGGGGCACCAAGAGACCCAGTACTTC CSAQGAGGHQETQYF
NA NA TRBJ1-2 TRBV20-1 TGCAGTGCTAGTGGGTCAGGGAAGGGTGCCTATGGCTACACCTTC CSASGSGKGAYGYTF
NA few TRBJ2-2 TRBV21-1 TGTGCCAGCACCGGGGAGCTGTTTTTT CASTGELFF
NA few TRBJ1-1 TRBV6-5 TGTGCCAGCACTTCCGAAGCTTTCTTT CASTSEAFF
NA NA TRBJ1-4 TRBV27 TGTGCCAGCGGATCTTGGGATGAAAAACTGTTTTTT CASGSWDEKLFF
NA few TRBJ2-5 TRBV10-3 TGTGCCATCAGTGAGTCAAGGGACTACCAAGAGACCCAGTACTTC CAISESRDYQETQYF
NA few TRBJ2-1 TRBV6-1 TGTGCCAGCACACGACAGCCGGAGAGAAGTAATGAGCAGTTCTTC CASTRQPERSNEQFF
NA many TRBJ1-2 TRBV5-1 TGCGCCAGCAGCTCGATTATAGGGGGATATGGCTACACCTTC CASSSIIGGYGYTF
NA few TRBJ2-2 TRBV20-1 TGCAGTGTCAGTCGGAGGACCGGGGAGCTGTTTTTT CSVSRRTGELFF
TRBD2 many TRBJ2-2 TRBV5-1 TGCGCCAGCATTACTAGCGGATACGCGAACACCGGGGAGCTGTTTTTT CASITSGYANTGELFF
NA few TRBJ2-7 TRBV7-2 TGTGCCAGCATTCCCGAAGGGGCCTACGAGCAGTACTTC CASIPEGAYEQYF
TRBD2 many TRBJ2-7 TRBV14 TGTGCCAGCAGCCCTAGCGGGGTTTCCTACGAGCAGTACTTC CASSPSGVSYEQYF
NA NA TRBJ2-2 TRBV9 TGTGCCAGCAGCGTAGTGAGCGGAGTGAACACCGGGGAGCTGTTTTTT CASSVVSGVNTGELFF
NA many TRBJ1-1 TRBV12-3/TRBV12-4 TGTGCCAGCAGCCCGACACTTTTGAACACTGAAGCTTTCTTT CASSPTLLNTEAFF
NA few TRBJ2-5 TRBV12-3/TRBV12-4 TGTGCCAGCACCCAAACAGATCAAGAGACCCAGTACTTC CASTQTDQETQYF
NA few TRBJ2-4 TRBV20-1 TGCAGTGCTAGTGGGGGCGCGGACATTCAGTACTTC CSASGGADIQYF
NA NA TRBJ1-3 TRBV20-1 TGCAGTGCTAGTGCCTTGGGAGACCCGAGCTCTGGAAACACCATATATTTT CSASALGDPSSGNTIYF
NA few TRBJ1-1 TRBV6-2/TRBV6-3 TGTGCCAGCTTGGAAGGGTTAGGAAGGAACACTGAAGCTTTCTTT CASLEGLGRNTEAFF
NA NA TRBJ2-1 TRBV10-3 TGTGCCATAAACTCCTACAATGAGCAGTTCTTC CAINSYNEQFF
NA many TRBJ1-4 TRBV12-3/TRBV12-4 TGTGCCAGCAGTTTCCTCAGGGGTGAAAAACTGTTTTTT CASSFLRGEKLFF
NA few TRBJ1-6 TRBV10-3 TGTGCCATCAGTGGGCAGGGGCCAAATTCACCCCTCCACTTT CAISGQGPNSPLHF
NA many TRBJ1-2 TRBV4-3 TGCGCCAGCAGCCAAGACAACTATGGCTACACCTTC CASSQDNYGYTF